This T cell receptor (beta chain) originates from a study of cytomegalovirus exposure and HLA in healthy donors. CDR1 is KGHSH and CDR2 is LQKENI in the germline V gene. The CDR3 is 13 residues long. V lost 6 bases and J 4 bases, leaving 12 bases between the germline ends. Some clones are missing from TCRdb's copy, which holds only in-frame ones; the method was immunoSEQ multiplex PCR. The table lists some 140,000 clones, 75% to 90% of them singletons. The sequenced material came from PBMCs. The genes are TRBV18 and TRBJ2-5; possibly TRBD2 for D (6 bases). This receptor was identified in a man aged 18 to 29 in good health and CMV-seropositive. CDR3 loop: CASSGQEGETQYF. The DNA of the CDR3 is TGTGCCAGCTCCGGTCAGGAGGGAGAGACCCAGTACTTC.